The entry below describes one TCR beta chain. Its cognate antigen is unknown. The CDR3 length is 12 residues. Per germline, CDR1 SNHLY and CDR2 FYNNEI. Between the trimmed V and J ends, which lost 6 bases and 0 bases, there was a span of 5 bases. This entry belongs to a study of tumor-infiltrating lymphocytes in primary liver carcinoma. Study-wide context: Measuring 4.2 to 10 cm across, the tumors were staged as T1-T3 N0M0.

Study findings and constraints: Relative to tumor region pairs, the tumor-adjacent and tumor-blood pairs showed overlap that was lower. Compared with blood, tumor repertoires held significantly more in their top 250 clones.

Starting from 400 to 500 ng of total RNA, TCR beta cDNA was produced with a primer in the constant region. Three nested multiplex PCR rounds, a slightly modified ARM-PCR, produced the libraries for TCR beta. A C-beta reverse primer was combined with TRBV1-TRBV30 forward primers in the first two PCR rounds, and each round had around 11 cycles. TCRdb called the multiplex PCR reads again in MiXCR, with one record for every CDR3 protein. The table records about 180,000 distinct CDR3 sequences, 60% of them present only once. Germline DNA was also extracted, with blood RNA taken from unsorted whole blood. A sample of roughly 4 milliliters of peripheral blood was taken before surgery.

Source material: peripheral blood. The rearrangement joins TRBV2 to TRBJ2-5, with D uncertain. The sequence was collected from a man aged 35 to 55 with primary liver carcinoma and hepatitis B virus infection. The chain's CDR3 is CASRSDQETQYF. For the CDR3, the DNA is TGTGCCAGCAGATCCGACCAAGAGACCCAGTACTTC.